This T cell receptor delta chain was documented in a study of gamma-delta T cells after stem cell transplantation. TCRdb reanalysed the RT-PCR reads with CATT. The table shows around 6,700 delta-chain clones, with more than 20% occurring only once. The CDR3 totals 15 residues. The ends lost 3 bases at V and 8 bases at J; junction bases unmatched: 11. The V gene's germline CDR1 is GEAIGNYY and CDR2 EKD. The chain employs TRDV2 and TRDJ1; 10 bases map to TRDD3. The specimen sequenced was gamma-delta T cells. This clonotype originated in a human donor. It is not recorded whose cells these are; they may come from a transplant donor. The CDR3 DNA sequence: TGTGCCTGTGACCGTCTGGGGGATAAGGGGGGCAAACTCATCTTT. Residues: CACDRLGDKGGKLIF.